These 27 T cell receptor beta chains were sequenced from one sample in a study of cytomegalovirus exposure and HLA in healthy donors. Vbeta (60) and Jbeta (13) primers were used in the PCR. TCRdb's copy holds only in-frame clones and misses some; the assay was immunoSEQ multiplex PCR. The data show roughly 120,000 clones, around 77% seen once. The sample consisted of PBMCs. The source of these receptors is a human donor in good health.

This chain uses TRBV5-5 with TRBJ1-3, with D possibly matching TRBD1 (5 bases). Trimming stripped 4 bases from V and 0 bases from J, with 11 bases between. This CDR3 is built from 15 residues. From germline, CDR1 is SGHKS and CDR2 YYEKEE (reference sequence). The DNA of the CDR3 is TGTGCCAGCAGCGCGGGACTGACCTCTGGAAACACCATATATTTT. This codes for CASSAGLTSGNTIYF.

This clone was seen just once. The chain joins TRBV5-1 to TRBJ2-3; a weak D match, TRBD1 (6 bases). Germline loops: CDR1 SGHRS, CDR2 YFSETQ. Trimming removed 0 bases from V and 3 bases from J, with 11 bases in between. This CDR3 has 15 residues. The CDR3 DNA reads TGCGCCAGCAGCTTGGGGGGGCAGGGTACAGATACGCAGTATTTT. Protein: CASSLGGQGTDTQYF.

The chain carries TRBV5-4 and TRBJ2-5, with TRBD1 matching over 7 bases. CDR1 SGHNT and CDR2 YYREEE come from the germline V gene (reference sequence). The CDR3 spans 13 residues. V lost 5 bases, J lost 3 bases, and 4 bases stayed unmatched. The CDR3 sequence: CASSPDREETQYF. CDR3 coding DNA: TGTGCCAGCAGTCCTGACAGGGAAGAGACCCAGTACTTC.

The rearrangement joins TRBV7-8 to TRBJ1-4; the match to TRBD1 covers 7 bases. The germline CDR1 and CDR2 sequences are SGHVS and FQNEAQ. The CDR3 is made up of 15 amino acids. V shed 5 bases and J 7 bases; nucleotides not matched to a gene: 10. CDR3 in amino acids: CASSTDQGGLEKLFF. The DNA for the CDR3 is TGTGCCAGCAGCACAGATCAGGGGGGACTTGAAAAACTGTTTTTT.

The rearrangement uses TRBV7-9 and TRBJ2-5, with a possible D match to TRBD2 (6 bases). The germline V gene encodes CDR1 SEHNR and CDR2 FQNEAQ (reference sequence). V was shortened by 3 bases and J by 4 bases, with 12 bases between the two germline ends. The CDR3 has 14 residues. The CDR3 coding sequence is TGTGCCAGCAGCTTCCGGGAGATGGGAGAGACCCAGTACTTC. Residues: CASSFREMGETQYF.

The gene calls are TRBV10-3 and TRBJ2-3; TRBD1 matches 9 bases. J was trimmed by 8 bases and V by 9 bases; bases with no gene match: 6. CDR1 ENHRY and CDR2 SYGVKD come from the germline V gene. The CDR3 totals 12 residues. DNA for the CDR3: TGTGCCATGGGACAGGGAAAGGGTACGCAGTATTTT. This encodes CAMGQGKGTQYF.

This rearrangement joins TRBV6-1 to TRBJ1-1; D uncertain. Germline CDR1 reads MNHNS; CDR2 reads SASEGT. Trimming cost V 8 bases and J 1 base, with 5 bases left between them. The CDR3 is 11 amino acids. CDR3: CASRRNTEAFF. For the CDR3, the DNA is TGTGCCAGCCGTAGGAACACTGAAGCTTTCTTT.

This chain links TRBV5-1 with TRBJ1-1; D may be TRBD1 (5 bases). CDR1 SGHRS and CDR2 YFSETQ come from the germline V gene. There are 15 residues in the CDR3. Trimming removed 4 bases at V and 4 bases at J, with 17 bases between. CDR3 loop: CASSAQQATSTEAFF. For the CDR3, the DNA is TGCGCCAGCAGCGCTCAACAGGCGACGAGCACTGAAGCTTTCTTT. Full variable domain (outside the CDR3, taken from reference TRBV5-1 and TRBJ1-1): KAGVTQTPRYLIKTRGQQVTLSCSPISGHRSVSWYQQTPGQGLQFLFEYFSETQRNKGNFPGRFSGRQFSNSRSEMNVSTLELGDSALYLCASSAQQATSTEAFFGQGTRLTVV.

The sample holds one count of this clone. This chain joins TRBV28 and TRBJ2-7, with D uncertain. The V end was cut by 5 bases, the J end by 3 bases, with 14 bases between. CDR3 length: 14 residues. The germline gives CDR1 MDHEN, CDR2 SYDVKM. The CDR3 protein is CASSPPVWSYEQYF. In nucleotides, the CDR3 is TGTGCCAGCAGTCCCCCCGTTTGGAGCTACGAGCAGTACTTC.

This CDR3 is CASLRGRGDTQYF. The CDR3 DNA reads as TGTGCCAGCCTTAGGGGGCGCGGGGATACGCAGTATTTT. The V and J genes are TRBV2 and TRBJ2-3; 7 bases fit TRBD1. The germline CDR1 and CDR2 sequences are SNHLY and FYNNEI. The CDR3 runs 13 residues. J gave up 6 bases and V 8 bases, and 8 bases lay outside the gene matches.

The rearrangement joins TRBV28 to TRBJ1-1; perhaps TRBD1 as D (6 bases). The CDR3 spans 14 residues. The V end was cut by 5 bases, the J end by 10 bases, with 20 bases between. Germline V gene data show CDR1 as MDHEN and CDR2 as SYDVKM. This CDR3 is CASSQATNRVRAFF. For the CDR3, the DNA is TGTGCCAGCAGTCAGGCCACCAACAGGGTCCGAGCTTTCTTT.

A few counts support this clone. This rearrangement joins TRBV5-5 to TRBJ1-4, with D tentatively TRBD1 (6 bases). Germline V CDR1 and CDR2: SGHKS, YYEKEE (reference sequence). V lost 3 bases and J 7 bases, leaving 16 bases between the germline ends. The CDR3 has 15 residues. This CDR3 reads CASSSLGQRGEKLFF. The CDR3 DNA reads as TGTGCCAGCAGCTCACTTGGACAGAGGGGTGAAAAACTGTTTTTT. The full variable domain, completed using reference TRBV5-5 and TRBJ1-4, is DAGVTQSPTHLIKTRGQQVTLRCSPISGHKSVSWYQQVLGQGPQFIFQYYEKEERGRGNFPDRFSARQFPNYSSELNVNALLLGDSALYLCASSSLGQRGEKLFFGSGTQLSVL.

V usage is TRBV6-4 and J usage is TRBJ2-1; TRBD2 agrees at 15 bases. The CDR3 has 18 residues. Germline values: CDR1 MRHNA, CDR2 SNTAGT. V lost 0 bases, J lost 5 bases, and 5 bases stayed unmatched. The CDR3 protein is CASSDSGLAGGPDNEQFF. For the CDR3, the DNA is TGTGCCAGCAGTGACTCCGGACTAGCGGGAGGGCCGGACAATGAGCAGTTCTTC.

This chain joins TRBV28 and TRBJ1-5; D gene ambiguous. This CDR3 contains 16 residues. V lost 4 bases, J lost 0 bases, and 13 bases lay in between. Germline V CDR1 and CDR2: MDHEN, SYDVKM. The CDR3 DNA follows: TGTGCCAGCAGTTCCGGGAAGGATTCTAGCAATCAGCCCCAGCATTTT. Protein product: CASSSGKDSSNQPQHF.

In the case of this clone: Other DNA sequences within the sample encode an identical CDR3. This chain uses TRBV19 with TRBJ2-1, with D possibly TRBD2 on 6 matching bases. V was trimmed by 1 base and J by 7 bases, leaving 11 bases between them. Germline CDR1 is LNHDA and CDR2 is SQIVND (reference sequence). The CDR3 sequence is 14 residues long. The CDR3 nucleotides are TGTGCCAGTAGTATAGGCGGGAAGGGGAATGAGCAGTTCTTC. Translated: CASSIGGKGNEQFF.

CDR3 sequence reads: CASSSYVTSGSNEQFF. CDR3 in DNA: TGTGCCAGCAGCTCTTATGTAACTAGCGGGAGCAATGAGCAGTTCTTC. The chain carries TRBV5-6 and TRBJ2-1, with 11 positions matching TRBD2. CDR1 is SGHDT, CDR2 YYEEEE, per germline. The CDR3 spans 16 residues. V trimming: 3 bases; J trimming: 6 bases; junction bases outside the gene matches: 8.

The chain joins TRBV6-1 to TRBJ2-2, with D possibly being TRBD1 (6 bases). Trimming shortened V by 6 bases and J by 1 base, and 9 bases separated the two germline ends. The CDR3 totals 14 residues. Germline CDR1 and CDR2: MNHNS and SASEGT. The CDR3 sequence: CASRQGQNTGELFF. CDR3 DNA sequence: TGTGCCAGCAGACAGGGTCAGAACACCGGGGAGCTGTTTTTT.

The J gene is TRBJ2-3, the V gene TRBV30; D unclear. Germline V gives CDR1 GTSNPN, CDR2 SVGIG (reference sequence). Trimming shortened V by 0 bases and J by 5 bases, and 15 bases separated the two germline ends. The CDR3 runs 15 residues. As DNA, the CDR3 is TGTGCCTGGAGTGTACCGTCTAGAATAATAGATACGCAGTATTTT. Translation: CAWSVPSRIIDTQYF.

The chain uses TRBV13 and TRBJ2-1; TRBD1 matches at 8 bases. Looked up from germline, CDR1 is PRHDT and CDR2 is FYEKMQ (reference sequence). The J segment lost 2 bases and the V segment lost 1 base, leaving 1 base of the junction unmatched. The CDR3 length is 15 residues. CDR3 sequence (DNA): TGTGCCAGCAGCTTAGACAGGGGGGCCTACAATGAGCAGTTCTTC. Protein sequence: CASSLDRGAYNEQFF. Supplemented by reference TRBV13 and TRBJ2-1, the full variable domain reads AAGVIQSPRHLIKEKRETATLKCYPIPRHDTVYWYQQGPGQDPQFLISFYEKMQSDKGSIPDRFSAQQFSDYHSELNMSSLELGDSALYFCASSLDRGAYNEQFFGPGTRLTVL.

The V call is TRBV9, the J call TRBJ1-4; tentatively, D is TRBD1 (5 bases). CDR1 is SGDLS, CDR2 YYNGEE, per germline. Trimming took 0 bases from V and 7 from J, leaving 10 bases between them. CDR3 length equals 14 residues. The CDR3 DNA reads TGTGCCAGCAGCGTAGGGGGGGTAGGTGAAAAACTGTTTTTT. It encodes CASSVGGVGEKLFF.

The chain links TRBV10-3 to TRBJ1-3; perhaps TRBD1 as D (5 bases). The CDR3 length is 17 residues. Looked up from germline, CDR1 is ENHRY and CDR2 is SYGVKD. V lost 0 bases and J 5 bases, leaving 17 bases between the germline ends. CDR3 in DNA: TGTGCCATCAGTGAGTCCCCTCCCGGGGGAGTTCGAAACACCATATATTTT. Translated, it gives CAISESPPGGVRNTIYF.

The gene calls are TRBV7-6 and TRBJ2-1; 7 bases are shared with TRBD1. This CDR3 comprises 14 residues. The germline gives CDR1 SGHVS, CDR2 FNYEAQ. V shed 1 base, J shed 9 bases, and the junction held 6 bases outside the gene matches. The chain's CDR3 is CASSLGQGPLEQFF. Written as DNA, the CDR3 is TGTGCCAGCAGCTTAGGACAGGGACCTCTTGAGCAGTTCTTC.

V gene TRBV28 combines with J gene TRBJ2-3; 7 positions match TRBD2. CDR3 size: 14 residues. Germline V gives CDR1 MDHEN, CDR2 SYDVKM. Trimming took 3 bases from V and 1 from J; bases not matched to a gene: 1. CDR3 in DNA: TGTGCCAGCAGTTTGGCGGGAGGCACAGATACGCAGTATTTT. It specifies CASSLAGGTDTQYF.

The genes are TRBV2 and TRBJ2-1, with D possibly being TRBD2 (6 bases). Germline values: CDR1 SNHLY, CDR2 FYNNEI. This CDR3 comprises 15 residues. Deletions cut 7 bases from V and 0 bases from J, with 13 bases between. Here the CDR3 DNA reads TGTGCCAGCATCCGGGAGATCCTCTCCTACAATGAGCAGTTCTTC. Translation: CASIREILSYNEQFF. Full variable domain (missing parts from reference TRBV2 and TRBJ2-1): EPEVTQTPSHQVTQMGQEVILRCVPISNHLYFYWYRQILGQKVEFLVSFYNNEISEKSEIFDDQFSVERPDGSNFTLKIRSTKLEDSAMYFCASIREILSYNEQFFGPGTRLTVL.

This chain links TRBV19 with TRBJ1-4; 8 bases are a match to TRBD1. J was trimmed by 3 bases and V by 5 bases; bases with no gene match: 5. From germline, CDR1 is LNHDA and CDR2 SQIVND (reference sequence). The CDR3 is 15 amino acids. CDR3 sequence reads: CASSSDRVANEKLFF. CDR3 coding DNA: TGTGCCAGTAGTTCGGACAGGGTGGCTAATGAAAAACTGTTTTTT.

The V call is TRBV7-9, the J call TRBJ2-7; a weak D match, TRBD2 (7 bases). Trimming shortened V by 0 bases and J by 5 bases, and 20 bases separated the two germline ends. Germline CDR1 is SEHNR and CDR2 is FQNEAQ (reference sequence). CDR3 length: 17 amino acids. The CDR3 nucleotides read TGTGCCAGCAGCTTAGCTTCAGGGGACTACGGGGGCCACGAGCAGTACTTC. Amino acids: CASSLASGDYGGHEQYF.

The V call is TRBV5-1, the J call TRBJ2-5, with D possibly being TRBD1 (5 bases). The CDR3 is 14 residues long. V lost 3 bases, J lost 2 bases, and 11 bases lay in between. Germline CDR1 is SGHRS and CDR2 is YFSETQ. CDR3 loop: CASSSDRIQETQYF. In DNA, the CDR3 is TGCGCCAGCAGCTCTGACAGAATTCAAGAGACCCAGTACTTC.